Listed below are T cell receptor beta chains from one sample, sequenced in a study of human T cells and chemical hapten exposure. In TCRdb, the RACE reads were re-called with MiXCR into one record per CDR3 protein. This sample has more than 70,000 distinct CDR3 sequences; approximately 9.7% occur once, and the top ten carry 2.9%. The sample taken for sequencing was whole blood. The receptors derive from a female donor in good health. Some clones in this sample may be carry-over from other donors' samples. Both conserved end residues are trimmed from each CDR3. A D gene is named only where the DNA matches it firmly. Size is omitted from some rows. Given values are once, few, many or a class for expanded clones.

cdr3_aa: VSGEQGGTEAF
d_call: TRBD1
j_call: TRBJ1-1
v_call: TRBV5-1
clone_size: .

cdr3_aa: ASSRQGAWQPQH
d_call: TRBD1
j_call: TRBJ1-5
v_call: TRBV6-2/TRBV6-3
clone_size: .

cdr3_aa: ASSLMVWAEAF
d_call: .
j_call: TRBJ1-1
v_call: TRBV12-3/TRBV12-4
clone_size: few

cdr3_aa: SAPGGQGGNEQF
d_call: TRBD1
j_call: TRBJ2-1
v_call: TRBV20-1
clone_size: .

cdr3_aa: ASSLALGSTDTQY
d_call: .
j_call: TRBJ2-3
v_call: TRBV5-1
clone_size: many

cdr3_aa: ASSSGQKDEAF
d_call: .
j_call: TRBJ1-1
v_call: TRBV6-2/TRBV6-3
clone_size: .

cdr3_aa: ASTWGGEGTDTQY
d_call: TRBD2
j_call: TRBJ2-3
v_call: TRBV2
clone_size: few

cdr3_aa: ASSENRGGKETQY
d_call: .
j_call: TRBJ2-5
v_call: TRBV7-9
clone_size: many

cdr3_aa: ASSEGSFNTQY
d_call: .
j_call: TRBJ2-3
v_call: TRBV27
clone_size: few

cdr3_aa: ASSLGAGYEQY
d_call: .
j_call: TRBJ2-7
v_call: TRBV7-7
clone_size: .

cdr3_aa: ASSLALAGSTDTQY
d_call: TRBD2
j_call: TRBJ2-3
v_call: TRBV5-6
clone_size: .

cdr3_aa: ASSLAGGQGLTGELF
d_call: TRBD1
j_call: TRBJ2-2
v_call: TRBV5-1
clone_size: many

cdr3_aa: ASSQERASGNVDEQF
d_call: TRBD2
j_call: TRBJ2-1
v_call: TRBV4-2
clone_size: many

cdr3_aa: ASSDSGGGGWNEQF
d_call: .
j_call: TRBJ2-1
v_call: TRBV6-4
clone_size: .

cdr3_aa: ASSFRGLAERGDTDTQY
d_call: TRBD2
j_call: TRBJ2-3
v_call: TRBV27
clone_size: few

cdr3_aa: ASSQQGGQTQY
d_call: .
j_call: TRBJ2-5
v_call: TRBV2
clone_size: .

cdr3_aa: ATNPQQTGVMGVAEAF
d_call: TRBD1
j_call: TRBJ1-1
v_call: TRBV6-6
clone_size: few

cdr3_aa: ASSFFVGAEEQY
d_call: .
j_call: TRBJ2-7
v_call: TRBV5-4
clone_size: few

cdr3_aa: ASSQSLASAMEREQY
d_call: .
j_call: TRBJ2-7
v_call: TRBV14
clone_size: .

cdr3_aa: ASSESGLAPTYEQY
d_call: TRBD2
j_call: TRBJ2-7
v_call: TRBV25-1
clone_size: many

cdr3_aa: ASSQAFPPNEQF
d_call: .
j_call: TRBJ2-1
v_call: TRBV14
clone_size: .

cdr3_aa: ASALGRTRADTQY
d_call: .
j_call: TRBJ2-3
v_call: TRBV3-1
clone_size: few

cdr3_aa: ASSSDSPAEKLF
d_call: .
j_call: TRBJ1-4
v_call: TRBV7-2
clone_size: many

cdr3_aa: SAKVVDTQY
d_call: .
j_call: TRBJ2-3
v_call: TRBV20-1
clone_size: many

cdr3_aa: ASTGQGRDEQF
d_call: .
j_call: TRBJ2-1
v_call: TRBV28
clone_size: few

cdr3_aa: AISPMGGLAKNIQY
d_call: .
j_call: TRBJ2-4
v_call: TRBV10-3
clone_size: many

cdr3_aa: SALDATEAF
d_call: .
j_call: TRBJ1-1
v_call: TRBV20-1
clone_size: few

cdr3_aa: ASIRGGTYNEQF
d_call: .
j_call: TRBJ2-1
v_call: TRBV6-2/TRBV6-3
clone_size: .

cdr3_aa: ASSQEQETQY
d_call: .
j_call: TRBJ2-5
v_call: TRBV6-5
clone_size: few

cdr3_aa: ASSPPQGDNEQF
d_call: .
j_call: TRBJ2-1
v_call: TRBV5-4
clone_size: few

cdr3_aa: ASSMRSGRDTEAF
d_call: .
j_call: TRBJ1-1
v_call: TRBV19
clone_size: few

cdr3_aa: VSSQGWITGELF
d_call: .
j_call: TRBJ2-2
v_call: TRBV14
clone_size: .

cdr3_aa: ANSSPGRSGQPQH
d_call: .
j_call: TRBJ1-5
v_call: TRBV28
clone_size: .

cdr3_aa: ASSTAGAAIIQNIQY
d_call: .
j_call: TRBJ2-4
v_call: TRBV19
clone_size: .

cdr3_aa: ASSDSFTGAYNEQF
d_call: .
j_call: TRBJ2-1
v_call: TRBV6-1
clone_size: .

cdr3_aa: SVEGGREGPNEQF
d_call: TRBD2
j_call: TRBJ2-1
v_call: TRBV29-1
clone_size: many

cdr3_aa: ASSRLAGDVSKNIQY
d_call: TRBD2
j_call: TRBJ2-4
v_call: TRBV19
clone_size: .

cdr3_aa: SVGRRLAGEREQF
d_call: TRBD2
j_call: TRBJ2-1
v_call: TRBV29-1
clone_size: few

cdr3_aa: ASSQPAGTGEREQY
d_call: TRBD1
j_call: TRBJ2-7
v_call: TRBV4-1
clone_size: .

cdr3_aa: ASSVVVGGTEQF
d_call: TRBD2
j_call: TRBJ2-1
v_call: TRBV9
clone_size: .

cdr3_aa: SARGSGNKGTDTQY
d_call: .
j_call: TRBJ2-3
v_call: TRBV20-1
clone_size: many

cdr3_aa: SVDSRPNTEAS
d_call: .
j_call: TRBJ1-1
v_call: TRBV29-1
clone_size: .

cdr3_aa: ASTAPADWKLF
d_call: .
j_call: TRBJ1-4
v_call: TRBV12-3/TRBV12-4
clone_size: many

cdr3_aa: ASNRGPPYEQY
d_call: TRBD1
j_call: TRBJ2-7
v_call: TRBV10-2
clone_size: few

cdr3_aa: ASSLAMNTEAF
d_call: .
j_call: TRBJ1-1
v_call: TRBV27
clone_size: many

cdr3_aa: ASSLGGGRNEKLF
d_call: .
j_call: TRBJ1-4
v_call: TRBV7-2
clone_size: .

cdr3_aa: AIRGTGGRETQY
d_call: TRBD1
j_call: TRBJ2-5
v_call: TRBV10-3
clone_size: many

cdr3_aa: ASSPSGPQH
d_call: .
j_call: TRBJ1-5
v_call: TRBV28
clone_size: many

cdr3_aa: ASSLGDSSTDTQY
d_call: .
j_call: TRBJ2-3
v_call: TRBV7-6
clone_size: .

cdr3_aa: ASSPLRRAGTEAF
d_call: .
j_call: TRBJ1-1
v_call: TRBV19
clone_size: few

cdr3_aa: ASSPGAYEQY
d_call: .
j_call: TRBJ2-7
v_call: TRBV28
clone_size: many

cdr3_aa: ALPQAGCTDTQY
d_call: TRBD2
j_call: TRBJ2-3
v_call: TRBV12-3/TRBV12-4
clone_size: many

cdr3_aa: ASSYSNRDEQF
d_call: .
j_call: TRBJ2-1
v_call: TRBV6-5
clone_size: many

cdr3_aa: ASKYATASADTQY
d_call: .
j_call: TRBJ2-3
v_call: TRBV2
clone_size: .

cdr3_aa: ASSQDRELYGYT
d_call: TRBD1
j_call: TRBJ1-2
v_call: TRBV12-3/TRBV12-4
clone_size: .